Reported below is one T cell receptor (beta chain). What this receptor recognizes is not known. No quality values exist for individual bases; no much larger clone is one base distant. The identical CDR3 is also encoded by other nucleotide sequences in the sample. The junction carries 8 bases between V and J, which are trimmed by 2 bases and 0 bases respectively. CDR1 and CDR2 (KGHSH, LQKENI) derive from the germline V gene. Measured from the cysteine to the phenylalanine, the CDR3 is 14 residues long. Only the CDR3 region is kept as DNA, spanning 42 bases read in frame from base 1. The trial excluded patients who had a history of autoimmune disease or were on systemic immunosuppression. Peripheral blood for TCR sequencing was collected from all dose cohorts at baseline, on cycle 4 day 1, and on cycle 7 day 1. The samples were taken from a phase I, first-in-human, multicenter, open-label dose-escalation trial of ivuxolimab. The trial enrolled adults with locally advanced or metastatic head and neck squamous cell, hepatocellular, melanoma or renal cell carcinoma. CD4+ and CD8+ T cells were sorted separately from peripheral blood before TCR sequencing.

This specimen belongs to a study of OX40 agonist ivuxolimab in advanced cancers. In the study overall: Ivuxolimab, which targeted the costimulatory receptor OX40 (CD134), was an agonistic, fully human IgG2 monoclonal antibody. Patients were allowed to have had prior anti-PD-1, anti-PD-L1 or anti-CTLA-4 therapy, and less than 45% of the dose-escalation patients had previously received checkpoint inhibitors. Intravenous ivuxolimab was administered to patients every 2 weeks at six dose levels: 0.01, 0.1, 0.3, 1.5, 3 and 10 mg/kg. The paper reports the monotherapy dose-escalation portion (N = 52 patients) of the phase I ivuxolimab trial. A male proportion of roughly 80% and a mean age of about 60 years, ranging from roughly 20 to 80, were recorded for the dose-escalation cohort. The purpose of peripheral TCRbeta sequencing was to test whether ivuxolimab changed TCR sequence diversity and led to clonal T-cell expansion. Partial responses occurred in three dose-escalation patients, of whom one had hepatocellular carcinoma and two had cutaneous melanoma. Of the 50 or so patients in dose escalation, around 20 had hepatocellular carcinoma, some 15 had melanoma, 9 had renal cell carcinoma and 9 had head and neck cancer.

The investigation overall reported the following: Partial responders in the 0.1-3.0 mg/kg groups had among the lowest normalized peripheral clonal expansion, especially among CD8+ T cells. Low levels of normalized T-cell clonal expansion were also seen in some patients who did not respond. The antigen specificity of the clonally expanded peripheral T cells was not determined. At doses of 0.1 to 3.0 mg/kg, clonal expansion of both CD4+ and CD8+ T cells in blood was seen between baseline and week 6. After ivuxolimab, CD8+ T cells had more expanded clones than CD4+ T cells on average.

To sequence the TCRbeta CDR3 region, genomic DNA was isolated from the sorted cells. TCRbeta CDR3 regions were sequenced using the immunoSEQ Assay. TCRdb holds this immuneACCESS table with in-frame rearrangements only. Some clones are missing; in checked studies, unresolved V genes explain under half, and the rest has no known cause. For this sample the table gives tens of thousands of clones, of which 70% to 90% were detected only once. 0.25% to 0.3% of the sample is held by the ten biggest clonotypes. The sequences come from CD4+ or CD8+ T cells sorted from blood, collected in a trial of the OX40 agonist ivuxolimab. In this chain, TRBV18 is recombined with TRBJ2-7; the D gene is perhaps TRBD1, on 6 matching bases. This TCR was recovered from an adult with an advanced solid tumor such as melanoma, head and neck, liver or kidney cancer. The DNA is TGTGCCAGCTCACCAGACAGGAGCTCCTACGAGCAGTACTTC. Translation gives CASSPDRSSYEQYF.